These T cell receptor beta chains were read from a single sample in a study of regulatory T cells in long-lasting Graves disease. MiXCR was run by TCRdb on the multiplex PCR reads, yielding one entry per CDR3 protein. This table has about 430,000 distinct CDR3 sequences, roughly 23% appearing once. The specimen was peripheral blood mononuclear cells (PBMCs), collected when the disease was refractory, from a patient treated with antithyroid drugs. These receptors came from a female donor with Graves disease. The CDR3 runs from the conserved cysteine through the conserved F or W. Fields, in order: D gene, V gene, clone size, J gene, CDR3 protein, CDR3 DNA. D genes are given only for firm matches. Clone size is not always given. Where it is, it says once, few, many or a class for expanded clones.

>TRBD1|TRBV20-1|many|TRBJ1-1
CSAGQGNTEAFF
TGCAGTGCTGGACAGGGTAACACTGAAGCTTTCTTT
>TRBD2|TRBV30|many|TRBJ2-5
CAWSVGLGLAVETQYF
TGTGCCTGGAGTGTGGGCTTGGGACTAGCGGTCGAGACCCAGTACTTC
>-|TRBV6-1|-|TRBJ2-6
CASSHEPPISFGANVLTF
TGTGCCAGCAGTCACGAGCCGCCCATCAGCTTTGGGGCCAACGTCCTGACTTTC
>TRBD1|TRBV28|many|TRBJ1-4
CASSTPGQGASEKLFF
TGTGCCAGCAGTACTCCGGGACAGGGGGCGAGTGAAAAACTGTTTTTT
>-|TRBV20-1|few|TRBJ2-7
CSARRAGGGSYEQYF
TGCAGTGCTAGAAGAGCTGGGGGCGGCTCCTACGAGCAGTACTTC
>-|TRBV6-1|-|TRBJ1-6
CASSEQGSGQFHSPLHF
TGTGCCAGCAGTGAACAGGGCTCGGGTCAGTTCCATTCACCCCTCCACTTT
>TRBD2|TRBV6-1|few|TRBJ2-3
CASSGLAASTYTQYF
TGTGCCAGCAGCGGACTAGCGGCCTCCACATATACGCAGTATTTT
>-|TRBV29-1|-|TRBJ1-3
CSVDSGVSGNTIYF
TGCAGCGTTGACTCAGGGGTCTCTGGAAACACCATATATTTT
>-|TRBV3-1|many|TRBJ1-1
CASSQGMNTEAFF
TGTGCCAGCAGTCAGGGGATGAACACTGAAGCTTTCTTT
>-|TRBV7-8|many|TRBJ1-2
CASSHRDGYGYTF
TGTGCCAGCAGCCACCGGGACGGCTATGGCTACACCTTC
>TRBD2|TRBV7-9|-|TRBJ2-5
CASSYSGRGETQYF
TGTGCCAGCAGCTATAGCGGGAGGGGTGAGACCCAATACTTC
>-|TRBV12-3/TRBV12-4|-|TRBJ1-1
CASSPPGVSVPRAFF
TGTGCCAGCAGTCCCCCCGGGGTTTCTGTTCCCCGGGCTTTCTTT
>TRBD1|TRBV20-1|few|TRBJ1-5
CSAWTGEGQPQHF
TGCAGTGCTTGGACAGGGGAGGGTCAGCCCCAGCATTTT
>-|TRBV7-9|-|TRBJ1-4
CASSNLREGEKLFF
TGTGCCAGCAGTAACCTAAGGGAGGGGGAAAAACTGTTTTTT
>-|TRBV28|many|TRBJ1-1
CASSGARANTEAFF
TGTGCCAGCAGTGGGGCAAGGGCGAACACTGAAGCTTTCTTT
>-|TRBV7-8|many|TRBJ2-5
CASGLKGQETQYF
TGTGCCAGCGGACTGAAGGGGCAAGAGACCCAGTACTTC
>-|TRBV28|many|TRBJ1-1
CASSYKRLNRETEAFF
TGTGCCAGCAGTTACAAACGTCTTAACAGGGAAACTGAAGCTTTCTTT
>TRBD2|TRBV27|many|TRBJ2-5
CASKKAGGYHGETQYF
TGTGCCAGCAAGAAAGCGGGAGGGTATCATGGGGAGACCCAGTACTTC
>TRBD1|TRBV27|-|TRBJ2-5
CASSLTGQGAETQYF
TGTGCCAGCAGTTTGACGGGACAGGGGGCAGAGACCCAGTACTTC
>TRBD1|TRBV9|-|TRBJ2-7
CASSVQGDWEQYF
TGTGCCAGCAGCGTACAGGGGGATTGGGAGCAGTACTTC
>-|TRBV7-9|-|TRBJ1-5
CASSLGSRQPQHF
TGTGCCAGCAGCTTGGGGTCGCGGCAGCCCCAGCATTTT
>TRBD1|TRBV20-1|few|TRBJ1-5
CSVLGQGIGNQPQHF
TGCAGTGTTCTCGGACAGGGGATCGGCAATCAGCCCCAGCATTTT
>TRBD2|TRBV7-8|many|TRBJ2-7
CASSSTLAGGSYEQYF
TGTGCCAGCAGCTCCACACTAGCGGGAGGCTCGTACGAGCAGTACTTC
>-|TRBV20-1|many|TRBJ1-6
CSARTTTQSYNSPLHF
TGCAGTGCTAGAACCACGACTCAGTCCTATAATTCACCCCTCCACTTT
>-|TRBV5-6|few|TRBJ2-5
CASSGVGGGETQYF
TGTGCCAGCAGCGGCGTTGGAGGAGGTGAGACCCAGTACTTC